The 27 T cell receptor beta chains below were found in one sample sequenced in a study of human T cells and chemical hapten exposure. The time point is: patch test 2, 6 weeks after DPC sensitization. Treatment specified: therapeutic diphenylcyclopropenone sensitization with weekly scalp DPC. TCRdb analysed the RACE reads with MiXCR anew, one entry per CDR3 protein. In the table there are about 84,000 distinct CDR3 sequences, more than 9% of which are singletons. Material: whole blood, obtained in connection with sensitization to the hapten diphenylcyclopropenone (DPC). The receptors stem from a woman between 50 and 59 years old with alopecia areata. Some clones in this sample may be carry-over from other donors' samples.

Ten or more counts support this clonotype. V is TRBV29-1 and J is TRBJ2-5; D remains ambiguous. The CDR3 is made up of 12 amino acids. Trimming shortened V by 2 bases and J by 2 bases, and 6 bases separated the two germline ends. Germline V gives CDR1 SQVTM, CDR2 ANQGSEA. As DNA, the CDR3 is TGCAGCGTTGAATGGTCGCAAGAGACCCAGTACTTC. This codes for CSVEWSQETQYF.

V is TRBV7-7 and J is TRBJ1-1; D remains ambiguous. V lost 5 bases, J lost 2 bases, and 9 bases lay in between. Germline loops: CDR1 SSHAT, CDR2 FNYEAQ (reference sequence). The CDR3 runs 13 residues. CDR3 sequence: CASSASDNTEAFF. CDR3 in DNA: TGTGCCAGCAGCGCATCGGACAACACTGAAGCTTTCTTT.

This clonotype appeared a few times. V gene TRBV5-1 combines with J gene TRBJ1-4; D is uncertain. The CDR3 extends over 12 amino acids. The V gene lost 0 bases and the J gene lost 8 bases, with 5 bases spanning the gap. Germline V gives CDR1 SGHRS, CDR2 YFSETQ. CDR3 nucleotides: TGCGCCAGCAGCTTGGACAGCGAAAAACTGTTTTTT. It yields the protein CASSLDSEKLFF.

The chain couples TRBV12-3 or TRBV12-4 to TRBJ2-2, with 10 bases matching TRBD2. This CDR3 contains 16 residues. The V segment lost 5 bases and the J segment 7 bases; nucleotides outside the gene matches: 10. The chain's CDR3 is CASSPNLAGALGELFF. The CDR3 nucleotides read TGTGCCAGCAGTCCAAACCTAGCGGGAGCACTCGGGGAGCTGTTTTTT.

This clonotype was detected many times. The V and J genes are TRBV5-1 and TRBJ2-7; the D gene is possibly TRBD1 (5 bases). V lost 4 bases to trimming and J lost 2 bases, with 16 bases between them. This CDR3 has 15 residues. CDR1 SGHRS and CDR2 YFSETQ come from the germline V gene. DNA for the CDR3: TGCGCCAGCAGCCTAGGGGCAGTGCCAACCTACGAGCAGTACTTC. As protein: CASSLGAVPTYEQYF. Based on the CDR3 plus reference TRBV5-1 and TRBJ2-7, the full variable domain is KAGVTQTPRYLIKTRGQQVTLSCSPISGHRSVSWYQQTPGQGLQFLFEYFSETQRNKGNFPGRFSGRQFSNSRSEMNVSTLELGDSALYLCASSLGAVPTYEQYFGPGTRLTVT.

This clonotype was picked up one time. The chain combines TRBV7-2 with TRBJ1-1; unclear D gene. The germline V gene has CDR1 SGHTA and CDR2 FQGNSA. The CDR3 sequence is 13 residues long. The V gene lost 5 bases and the J gene lost 4 bases, with 11 bases spanning the gap. The CDR3: CASSRLRTTEAFF. The CDR3 DNA is TGTGCCAGCAGCCGGCTACGAACCACTGAAGCTTTCTTT. Full variable domain (outside the CDR3, taken from reference TRBV7-2 and TRBJ1-1): GAGVSQSPSNKVTEKGKDVELRCDPISGHTALYWYRQSLGQGLEFLIYFQGNSAPDKSGLPSDRFSAERTGGSVSTLTIQRTQQEDSAVYLCASSRLRTTEAFFGQGTRLTVV.

This clonotype was counted a few times. The chain links TRBV12-5 to TRBJ1-1; D not certain. CDR3 length equals 14 residues. Germline assignment: CDR1 LGHNT and CDR2 FRNRAP. The V end was cut by 3 bases, the J end by 4 bases, with 12 bases between. The CDR3 DNA follows: TGTGCTAGTGGTTTTACGGAACCCCGCACTGAAGCTTTCTTT. Translation: CASGFTEPRTEAFF. Based on the CDR3 plus reference TRBV12-5 and TRBJ1-1, the full variable domain is DARVTQTPRHKVTEMGQEVTMRCQPILGHNTVFWYRQTMMQGLELLAYFRNRAPLDDSGMPKDRFSAEMPDATLATLKIQPSEPRDSAVYFCASGFTEPRTEAFFGQGTRLTVV.

This clonotype was observed many times. The chain has TRBV7-9 and TRBJ1-3; no clear D gene. The germline V gene has CDR1 SEHNR and CDR2 FQNEAQ (reference sequence). Trimming shortened V by 1 base and J by 0 bases, and 7 bases separated the two germline ends. This CDR3 has 15 residues. For the CDR3, the DNA is TGTGCCAGCAGCTTAGACGCGCGCTCTGGAAACACCATATATTTT. Translated, it gives CASSLDARSGNTIYF.

This clonotype was seen only once. The chain is built from TRBV4-2 and TRBJ1-5; the D gene is possibly TRBD1 (6 bases). Germline V gene lookup returns CDR1 LGHNA and CDR2 YNFKEQ. The V end lost 2 bases, the J end lost 4 bases, and 9 bases lay between the germline ends. The CDR3 is 14 amino acids. The CDR3 coding sequence is TGTGCCAGCAGCCAAAACGACAGGAATCAGCCCCAGCATTTT. It encodes CASSQNDRNQPQHF.

This clonotype occurred a few times. The chain couples TRBV12-3 or TRBV12-4 to TRBJ2-1; D may match TRBD1 or TRBD2 (6 bases each). This CDR3 has 18 residues. Trimming left V 4 bases short and J 8 bases short, with 27 bases between. This chain's CDR3 is CASSSKVLNRGLFDEQFF. CDR3 nucleotide sequence: TGTGCCAGCAGTTCTAAAGTGTTAAACCGGGGGCTCTTCGATGAGCAGTTCTTC.

This clonotype showed up just a few times. The chain is built from TRBV5-6 and TRBJ2-1, with D possibly TRBD2 on 5 matching bases. Germline V CDR1 and CDR2: SGHDT, YYEEEE. V was shortened by 7 bases and J by 2 bases, with 13 bases between the two germline ends. CDR3 length: 14 residues. As DNA, the CDR3 is TGTGCCAGCCAAGGTACGGGGACCTACAATGAGCAGTTCTTC. It translates to CASQGTGTYNEQFF.

This chain joins TRBV19 and TRBJ1-4; 8 nucleotides line up with TRBD1. Germline V lookup: CDR1 LNHDA, CDR2 SQIVND (reference sequence). The length of the CDR3 is 14 residues. The V and J ends lost 3 bases and 7 bases, in that order; junction bases with no gene match: 4. Here the CDR3 DNA reads TGTGCCAGTAGTATCGGACAGGGTCGTGAAAAACTGTTTTTT. Its translation: CASSIGQGREKLFF. The full variable domain, rest sourced from reference TRBV19 and TRBJ1-4, is DGGITQSPKYLFRKEGQNVTLSCEQNLNHDAMYWYRQDPGQGLRLIYYSQIVNDFQKGDIAEGYSVSREKKESFPLTVTSAQKNPTAFYLCASSIGQGREKLFFGSGTQLSVL.

This clonotype was counted a few times. The chain combines TRBV3-1 with TRBJ1-1; D may be TRBD1 (6 bases). CDR3 size: 15 residues. Germline assignment: CDR1 LGHDT and CDR2 YNNKEL (reference sequence). The V end lost 0 bases, the J end lost 1 base, and 9 bases lay between the germline ends. The CDR3 nucleotides read TGTGCCAGCAGCCAAGAAACAGGGTGGAACACTGAAGCTTTCTTT. This translates into CASSQETGWNTEAFF.

The chain recombines TRBV28 with TRBJ1-4; D perhaps matches TRBD1 (5 bases). The germline gives CDR1 MDHEN, CDR2 SYDVKM. The CDR3 runs 13 residues. V lost 2 bases, J lost 7 bases, and 8 bases lay in between. CDR3 loop: CASSLNRLEKLFF. The DNA for the CDR3 is TGTGCCAGCAGTTTAAACAGGCTTGAAAAACTGTTTTTT.

This clonotype was observed many times. The chain employs TRBV27 and TRBJ2-3; D gene ambiguous. Germline values: CDR1 MNHEY, CDR2 SMNVEV (reference sequence). The CDR3 is 16 residues long. The V and J ends lost 5 bases and 0 bases respectively, with 15 bases between them. DNA of the CDR3: TGTGCCAGCAGTCCAGTTTCAGTGACGAGCACAGATACGCAGTATTTT. Amino acid sequence: CASSPVSVTSTDTQYF.

In DNA form, the CDR3 reads TGCAGCGTTGTTAGCGGGATTGGCAATGAGCAGTTCTTC. Protein product: CSVVSGIGNEQFF. The genes are TRBV29-1 and TRBJ2-1, with 8 bases lining up with TRBD2. The CDR3 runs 13 residues. The V and J ends lost 4 bases and 6 bases, in that order; junction bases with no gene match: 5. CDR1 and CDR2 (germline): SQVTM, ANQGSEA.

This clonotype was observed at least ten times. The chain combines TRBV6-2 or TRBV6-3 with TRBJ2-1, with D hard to call. Per germline, CDR1 MNHEY and CDR2 SVGEGT. Deletions cut 2 bases from V and 3 bases from J, with 8 bases between. The CDR3 runs 14 residues. The CDR3 DNA reads as TGTGCCAGCAGTTACACAGTTGGCTACAATGAGCAGTTCTTC. This sequence encodes CASSYTVGYNEQFF.

The chain combines TRBV9 with TRBJ2-7, with TRBD1 as a possible D gene (6 bases). Germline CDR1 reads SGDLS; CDR2 reads YYNGEE. V shed 2 bases and J shed 4 bases, with 13 bases lying between them. CDR3 length: 14 amino acids. This chain's CDR3 is CASSVAADSYEQYF. For the CDR3, the DNA is TGTGCCAGCAGCGTCGCTGCGGACAGTTACGAGCAGTACTTC.

The V gene is TRBV10-1, the J gene TRBJ2-1; the match to TRBD2 covers 8 bases. This CDR3 is built from 14 residues. CDR1 and CDR2 (germline): WNHNN, SYGVQD (reference sequence). Trimming at V came to 6 bases and at J to 2 bases, leaving 3 bases not matched to a gene. CDR3 nucleotide sequence: TGCGCCAGCAGCACGGGACTAGCCTACAATGAGCAGTTCTTC. Encoded protein: CASSTGLAYNEQFF.

This clonotype qualifies as medium-sized. This chain joins TRBV27 and TRBJ1-5; tentative D call: TRBD1 (5 bases). The germline CDR1 and CDR2 sequences are MNHEY and SMNVEV (reference sequence). The CDR3 covers 15 residues. The V and J ends lost 3 bases and 4 bases respectively, with 13 bases between them. The CDR3, as DNA: TGTGCCAGCAGTTTTGGGGGTTTTGGGAATCAGCCCCAGCATTTT. Residues: CASSFGGFGNQPQHF.

In its sample, this clonotype was seen many times. This sequence joins TRBV12-3 or TRBV12-4 and TRBJ1-5, with 7 bases identical to TRBD1. The CDR3 runs 14 residues. V lost 6 bases and J lost 1; bases outside the gene matches: 3. The CDR3 loop reads CASSPRGSNQPQHF. CDR3 DNA: TGTGCCAGCAGCCCCAGGGGGAGCAATCAGCCCCAGCATTTT.

This clonotype occurred a few times. The rearrangement uses TRBV20-1 and TRBJ1-5; D might be TRBD1 (5 bases). The V gene's germline CDR1 is DFQATT and CDR2 SNEGSKA (reference sequence). This CDR3 contains 13 residues. V dropped 2 bases and J dropped 5 bases, with 10 bases sitting between them. DNA of the CDR3: TGCAGTGCTAGAAGGGGAGGTGATCAGCCCCAGCATTTT. Protein product: CSARRGGDQPQHF.

Ten or more counts support this clonotype. This chain links TRBV3-1 with TRBJ2-1; TRBD2 aligns across 10 bases. Germline V lookup: CDR1 LGHDT, CDR2 YNNKEL (reference sequence). This CDR3 is 15 amino acids long. The V and J ends lost 6 bases and 10 bases, in that order; junction bases with no gene match: 12. The CDR3 reads CASSLRRATSGEQFF. The CDR3, as DNA: TGTGCCAGCAGTCTCAGGCGTGCGACTAGCGGGGAGCAGTTCTTC.

This clonotype was detected only a few times. The chain uses TRBV7-6 and TRBJ2-1; 7 nucleotides line up with TRBD2. The CDR3 sequence is 13 residues long. Germline V gene sequence: CDR1 SGHVS, CDR2 FNYEAQ. The V and J ends lost 5 bases and 7 bases, in that order; junction bases with no gene match: 5. The CDR3 DNA sequence: TGTGCCAGCAGCCTGAAAGCGGGAAATGAGCAGTTCTTC. Amino acids: CASSLKAGNEQFF. The full variable domain, with the rest looked up from reference TRBV7-6 and TRBJ2-1, is GAGVSQSPRYKVTKRGQDVALRCDPISGHVSLYWYRQALGQGPEFLTYFNYEAQQDKSGLPNDRFSAERPEGSISTLTIQRTEQRDSAMYRCASSLKAGNEQFFGPGTRLTVL.

V and J are TRBV7-2 and TRBJ2-5; D gene uncertain. The germline V gene encodes CDR1 SGHTA and CDR2 FQGNSA. Trimming removed 8 bases at V and 2 bases at J, with 9 bases between. The CDR3 consists of 12 residues. CDR3 in DNA: TGTGCCAGCGGGCATCCTCAAGAGACCCAGTACTTC. Protein product: CASGHPQETQYF.

This chain connects TRBV27 to TRBJ1-3; D is uncertain. V was shortened by 6 bases and J by 0 bases, with 6 bases between the two germline ends. The germline gives CDR1 MNHEY, CDR2 SMNVEV (reference sequence). The CDR3 covers 13 residues. In DNA form, the CDR3 reads TGTGCCAGCAGGGAGAGCTCTGGAAACACCATATATTTT. It encodes CASRESSGNTIYF.

This clonotype has only a few counts. This chain joins TRBV29-1 and TRBJ2-1, with TRBD2 matching 11 bases. The CDR3 spans 13 residues. The germline V gene has CDR1 SQVTM and CDR2 ANQGSEA. V trimming: 7 bases; J trimming: 9 bases; junction bases outside the gene matches: 8. CDR3 in DNA: TGCAGCGCTCTACTAGCGGGAGTCGGTGAGCAGTTCTTC. Its translation is CSALLAGVGEQFF.